Listed below are T cell receptor beta chains from one sample, sequenced in a study of patients and donors after allogeneic stem cell transplantation. One entry per CDR3 protein, called by TCRdb with MiXCR from the RT-PCR reads. The sample includes roughly 880,000 distinct CDR3 sequences, 15% to 20% of them seen just once. Sequencing was done on a sample of blood, either unsorted or a sorted T cell fraction (not recorded which). These receptors came from a human donor who was either an allogeneic HSCT recipient or a stem cell or donor lymphocyte infusion donor (not recorded which). It is not recorded whose cells these are; they may come from a transplant donor. The CDR3 runs from the conserved cysteine through the conserved F or W. D genes are given only for firm matches. Some rows have no size entry. The others give once, few or many, or a class for an expanded clone.

d_gene: TRBD1
v_gene: TRBV4-3
abundance: NA
j_gene: TRBJ2-2
CDR3nt: TGCGCCAGCAGCCAAGATGTTAACAGGGGGTTGACCGGGGAGCTGTTTTTT
CDR3aa: CASSQDVNRGLTGELFF

d_gene: NA
v_gene: TRBV20-1
abundance: NA
j_gene: TRBJ1-4
CDR3nt: TGCAGTGCTAGAGGGGGAGCTGAAAAACTGTTTTTT
CDR3aa: CSARGGAEKLFF

d_gene: NA
v_gene: TRBV19
abundance: few
j_gene: TRBJ2-5
CDR3nt: TGTGCCAGTGATCACGGGGGCCTGGGGGAGACCCAGTACTTC
CDR3aa: CASDHGGLGETQYF

d_gene: NA
v_gene: TRBV4-2
abundance: many
j_gene: TRBJ1-1
CDR3nt: TGTGCCAGCAGTGGCGGGCGAGGTACTGAAGCTTTCTTT
CDR3aa: CASSGGRGTEAFF

d_gene: NA
v_gene: TRBV5-1
abundance: few
j_gene: TRBJ2-3
CDR3nt: TGCGCCAGCAGCACCCTAGGGGGGAGCTACACAGATACGCAGTATTTT
CDR3aa: CASSTLGGSYTDTQYF

d_gene: NA
v_gene: TRBV5-1
abundance: NA
j_gene: TRBJ2-1
CDR3nt: TGCGCCAGCAGCTTACAGGGTGACAATGAGCAGTTCTTC
CDR3aa: CASSLQGDNEQFF

d_gene: NA
v_gene: TRBV20-1
abundance: few
j_gene: TRBJ2-2
CDR3nt: TGCAGTGCTAGACCGATGGGCACCGGGGAGCTGTTTTTT
CDR3aa: CSARPMGTGELFF

d_gene: NA
v_gene: TRBV5-1
abundance: NA
j_gene: TRBJ2-3
CDR3nt: TGCGCCAGCAGCTTACCGGACGGGGCCCGGGGGGATACGCAGTATTTT
CDR3aa: CASSLPDGARGDTQYF

d_gene: NA
v_gene: TRBV7-9
abundance: once
j_gene: TRBJ2-5
CDR3nt: TGTGCCAGACAAGAGACCCAGTACTTC
CDR3aa: CARQETQYF

d_gene: NA
v_gene: TRBV6-5
abundance: few
j_gene: TRBJ1-1
CDR3nt: TGTGCCAGCAGTTACTCGAGGTCCCTGAACACTGAAGCTTTCTTT
CDR3aa: CASSYSRSLNTEAFF

d_gene: NA
v_gene: TRBV29-1
abundance: NA
j_gene: TRBJ2-7
CDR3nt: TGCAGCGTCCTGCTTCCAAGCTCCTACGAGCAGTACTTC
CDR3aa: CSVLLPSSYEQYF

d_gene: TRBD2
v_gene: TRBV20-1
abundance: few
j_gene: TRBJ2-3
CDR3nt: TGCAGTGCTAGGCCGGGACTAGCGTTTGATACGCAGTATTTT
CDR3aa: CSARPGLAFDTQYF

d_gene: NA
v_gene: TRBV7-9
abundance: NA
j_gene: TRBJ2-5
CDR3nt: TGTGCCACTCACGGCGTGGTGGAAGAGACCCAGTACTTC
CDR3aa: CATHGVVEETQYF

d_gene: TRBD1
v_gene: TRBV6-1
abundance: NA
j_gene: TRBJ2-1
CDR3nt: TGTGCCAGCACCGGGACAGGGGGAGGGTACAATGAGCAGTTCTTC
CDR3aa: CASTGTGGGYNEQFF

d_gene: NA
v_gene: TRBV30
abundance: NA
j_gene: TRBJ2-4
CDR3nt: TGTGCCTGGGTTGATATAGCCAAAAACATTCAGTACTTC
CDR3aa: CAWVDIAKNIQYF

d_gene: TRBD1
v_gene: TRBV7-8
abundance: NA
j_gene: TRBJ2-4
CDR3nt: TGTGCCAGCAGTAAAACAGGGGTGGTAGTAAACATTCAGTACTTC
CDR3aa: CASSKTGVVVNIQYF

d_gene: NA
v_gene: TRBV19
abundance: few
j_gene: TRBJ2-5
CDR3nt: TGTGCCAGTAGTATGGCAGAGACCCAGTACTTC
CDR3aa: CASSMAETQYF

d_gene: NA
v_gene: TRBV15
abundance: few
j_gene: TRBJ1-2
CDR3nt: TGTGCCACCAGCAAGTTTGCCCGGGACACAGCTAACTATGGCTACACCTTC
CDR3aa: CATSKFARDTANYGYTF

d_gene: NA
v_gene: TRBV5-5
abundance: many
j_gene: TRBJ2-1
CDR3nt: TGTGCCAGCACCGGCGTGAATGAGCAGTTCTTC
CDR3aa: CASTGVNEQFF

d_gene: NA
v_gene: TRBV6-6
abundance: once
j_gene: TRBJ1-5
CDR3nt: TGTGCCATAAAAACTAATGACAATCAGCCCCAGCATTTT
CDR3aa: CAIKTNDNQPQHF

d_gene: NA
v_gene: TRBV20-1
abundance: NA
j_gene: TRBJ2-2
CDR3nt: TGCAGTGCTAGAGATTTAGGCGGGAACACCGGGGAGCTGTTTTTT
CDR3aa: CSARDLGGNTGELFF

d_gene: NA
v_gene: TRBV9
abundance: NA
j_gene: TRBJ2-3
CDR3nt: TGTGCCAGCAGCGTAGATCCCAGCGTACAAAGCACAGATACGCAGTATTTT
CDR3aa: CASSVDPSVQSTDTQYF

d_gene: TRBD2
v_gene: TRBV20-1
abundance: NA
j_gene: TRBJ2-7
CDR3nt: TGCAGTGCTAGATTATCGCGGGGGGGCCCCTCTCGCCACGAGCAGTACTTC
CDR3aa: CSARLSRGGPSRHEQYF

d_gene: TRBD1
v_gene: TRBV20-1
abundance: many
j_gene: TRBJ1-1
CDR3nt: TGCAGTGCTACGAGGACAGGCCCTGAAGCTTTCTTT
CDR3aa: CSATRTGPEAFF

d_gene: NA
v_gene: TRBV4-2
abundance: NA
j_gene: TRBJ2-5
CDR3nt: TGTGCCAGCAGCCAGGAACAGGGTTTGAGCTTGCGGGAGACCCAGTACTTC
CDR3aa: CASSQEQGLSLRETQYF

d_gene: NA
v_gene: TRBV27
abundance: NA
j_gene: TRBJ2-7
CDR3nt: TGTGCCAGCACCTCACTGGAGGGCCTCCCCTACGAGCAGTACTTC
CDR3aa: CASTSLEGLPYEQYF

d_gene: NA
v_gene: TRBV29-1
abundance: many
j_gene: TRBJ2-2
CDR3nt: TGCAGCGTTGATTGGAGAAACACCGGGGAGCTGTTTTTT
CDR3aa: CSVDWRNTGELFF

d_gene: NA
v_gene: TRBV6-2/TRBV6-3
abundance: few
j_gene: TRBJ2-7
CDR3nt: TGTGCCAGCAGTTACTCTAGCGCTGGCGAGCAGTACTTC
CDR3aa: CASSYSSAGEQYF